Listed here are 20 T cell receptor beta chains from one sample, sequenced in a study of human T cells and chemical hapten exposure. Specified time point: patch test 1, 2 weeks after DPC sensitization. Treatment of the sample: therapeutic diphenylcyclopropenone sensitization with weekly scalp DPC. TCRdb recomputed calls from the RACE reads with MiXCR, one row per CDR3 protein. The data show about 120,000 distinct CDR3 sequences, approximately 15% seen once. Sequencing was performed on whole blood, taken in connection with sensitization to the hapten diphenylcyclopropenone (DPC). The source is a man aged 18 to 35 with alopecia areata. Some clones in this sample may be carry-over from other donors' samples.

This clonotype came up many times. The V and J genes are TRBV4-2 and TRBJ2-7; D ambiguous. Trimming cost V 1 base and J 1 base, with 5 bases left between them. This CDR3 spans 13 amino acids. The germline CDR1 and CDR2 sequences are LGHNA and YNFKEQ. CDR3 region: CASSQAESYEQYF. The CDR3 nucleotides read TGTGCCAGCAGCCAAGCAGAGTCCTACGAGCAGTACTTC.

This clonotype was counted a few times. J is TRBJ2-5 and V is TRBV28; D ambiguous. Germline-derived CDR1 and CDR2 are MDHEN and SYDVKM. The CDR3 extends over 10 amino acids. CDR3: CSSKGETQYF. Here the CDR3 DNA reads TGTAGTAGTAAGGGAGAGACCCAGTACTTC.

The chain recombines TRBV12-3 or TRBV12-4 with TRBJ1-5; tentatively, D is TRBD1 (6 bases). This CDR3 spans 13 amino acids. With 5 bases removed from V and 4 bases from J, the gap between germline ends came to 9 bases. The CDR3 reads CASSRDTNQPQHF. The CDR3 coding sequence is TGTGCCAGCAGTCGGGACACTAATCAGCCCCAGCATTTT.

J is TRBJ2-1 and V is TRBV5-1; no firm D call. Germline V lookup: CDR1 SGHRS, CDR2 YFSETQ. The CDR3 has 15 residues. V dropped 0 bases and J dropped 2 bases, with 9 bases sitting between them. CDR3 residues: CASSLDLPAYNEQFF. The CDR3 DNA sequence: TGCGCCAGCAGCTTGGATCTCCCCGCCTACAATGAGCAGTTCTTC. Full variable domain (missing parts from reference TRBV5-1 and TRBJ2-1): KAGVTQTPRYLIKTRGQQVTLSCSPISGHRSVSWYQQTPGQGLQFLFEYFSETQRNKGNFPGRFSGRQFSNSRSEMNVSTLELGDSALYLCASSLDLPAYNEQFFGPGTRLTVL.

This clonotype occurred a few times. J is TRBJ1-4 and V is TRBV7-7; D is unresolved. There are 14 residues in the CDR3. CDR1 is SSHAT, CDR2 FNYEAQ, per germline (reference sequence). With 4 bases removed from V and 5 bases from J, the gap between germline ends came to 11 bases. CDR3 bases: TGTGCCAGCAGCTACCGGGAAGGGAATGAAAAACTGTTTTTT. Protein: CASSYREGNEKLFF.

In DNA, the CDR3 is TGCGCCAGCAGCCAAGTGGGGAGGTCAAAGAACACTGAAGCTTTCTTT. This translates into CASSQVGRSKNTEAFF. The V call is TRBV4-1, the J call TRBJ1-1; D gene uncertain. The CDR3 is 16 residues long. V was cut by 1 base and J by 1 base, with 13 bases left in between. Looked up from germline, CDR1 is MGHRA and CDR2 is YSYEKL.

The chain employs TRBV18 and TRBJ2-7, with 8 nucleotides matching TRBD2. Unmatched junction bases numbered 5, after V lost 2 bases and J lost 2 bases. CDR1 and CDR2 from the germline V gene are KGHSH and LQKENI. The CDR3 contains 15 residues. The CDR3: CASSPGTGGTYEQYV. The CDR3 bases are TGTGCCAGCTCACCAGGGACGGGGGGGACCTACGAGCAGTACGTC.

CDR3 bases: TGTGCCAGCAGCCAAGATCCTGAGAACACTGAAGCTTTCTTT. It encodes CASSQDPENTEAFF. The chain has TRBV4-2 and TRBJ1-1, with D unclear. The CDR3 spans 14 residues. V lost 0 bases and J lost 1, with 6 bases in between. The V gene's germline CDR1 is LGHNA and CDR2 YNFKEQ.

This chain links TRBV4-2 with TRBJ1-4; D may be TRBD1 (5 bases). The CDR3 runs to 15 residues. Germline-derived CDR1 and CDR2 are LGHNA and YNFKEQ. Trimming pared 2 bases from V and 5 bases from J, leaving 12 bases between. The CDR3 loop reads CASSQSGGGNEKLFF. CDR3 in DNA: TGTGCCAGCAGCCAATCCGGGGGTGGGAATGAAAAACTGTTTTTT.

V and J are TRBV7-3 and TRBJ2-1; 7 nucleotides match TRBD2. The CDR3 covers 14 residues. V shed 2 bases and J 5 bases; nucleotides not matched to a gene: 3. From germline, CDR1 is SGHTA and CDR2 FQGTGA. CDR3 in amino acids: CASSLAGVNNEQFF. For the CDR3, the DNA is TGTGCCAGCAGCTTAGCGGGAGTGAACAATGAGCAGTTCTTC.

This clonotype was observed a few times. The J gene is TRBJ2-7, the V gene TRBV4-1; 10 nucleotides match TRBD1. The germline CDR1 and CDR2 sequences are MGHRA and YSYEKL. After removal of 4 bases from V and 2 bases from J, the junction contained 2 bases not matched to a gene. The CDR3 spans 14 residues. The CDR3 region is CASSRGQGAYEQYF. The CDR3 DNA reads TGCGCCAGCAGCCGCGGACAGGGGGCCTACGAGCAGTACTTC.

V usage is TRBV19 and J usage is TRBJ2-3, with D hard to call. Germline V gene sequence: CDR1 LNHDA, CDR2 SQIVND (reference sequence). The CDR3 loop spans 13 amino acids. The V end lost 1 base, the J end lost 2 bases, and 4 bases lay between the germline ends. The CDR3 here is CASSIALTDTQYF. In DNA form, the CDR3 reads TGTGCCAGTAGTATAGCCCTCACAGATACGCAGTATTTT.

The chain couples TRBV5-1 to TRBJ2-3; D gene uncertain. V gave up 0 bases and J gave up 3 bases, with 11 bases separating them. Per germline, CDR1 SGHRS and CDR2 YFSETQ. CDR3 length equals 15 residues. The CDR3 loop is CASSLGGFLTDTQYF. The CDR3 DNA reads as TGCGCCAGCAGCTTGGGCGGCTTTTTAACAGATACGCAGTATTTT. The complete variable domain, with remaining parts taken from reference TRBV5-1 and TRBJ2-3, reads KAGVTQTPRYLIKTRGQQVTLSCSPISGHRSVSWYQQTPGQGLQFLFEYFSETQRNKGNFPGRFSGRQFSNSRSEMNVSTLELGDSALYLCASSLGGFLTDTQYFGPGTRLTVL.

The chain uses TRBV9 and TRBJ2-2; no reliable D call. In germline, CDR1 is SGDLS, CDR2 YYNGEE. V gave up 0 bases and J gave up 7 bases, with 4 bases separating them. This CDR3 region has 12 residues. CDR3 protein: CASSVDVGELFF. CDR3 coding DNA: TGTGCCAGCAGCGTAGATGTCGGGGAGCTGTTTTTT.

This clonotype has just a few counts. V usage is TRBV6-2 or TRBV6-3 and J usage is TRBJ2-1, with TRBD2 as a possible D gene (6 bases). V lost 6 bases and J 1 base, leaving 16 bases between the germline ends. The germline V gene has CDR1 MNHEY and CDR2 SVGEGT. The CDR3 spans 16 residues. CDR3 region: CASRSGAGLSYNEQFF. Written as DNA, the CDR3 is TGTGCCAGCAGATCAGGAGCGGGCCTTTCCTACAATGAGCAGTTCTTC.

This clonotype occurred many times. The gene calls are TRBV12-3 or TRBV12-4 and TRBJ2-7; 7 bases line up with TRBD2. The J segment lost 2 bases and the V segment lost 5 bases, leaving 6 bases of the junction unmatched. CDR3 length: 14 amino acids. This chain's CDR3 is CASSGGEWAYEQYF. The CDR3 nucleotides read TGTGCCAGCAGTGGGGGGGAGTGGGCCTACGAGCAGTACTTC.

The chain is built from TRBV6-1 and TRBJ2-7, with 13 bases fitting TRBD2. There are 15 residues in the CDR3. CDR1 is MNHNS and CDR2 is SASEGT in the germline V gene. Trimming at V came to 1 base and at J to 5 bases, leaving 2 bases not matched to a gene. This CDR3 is CASSEGLAGGHEQYF. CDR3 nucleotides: TGTGCCAGCAGTGAAGGACTAGCGGGGGGCCACGAGCAGTACTTC.

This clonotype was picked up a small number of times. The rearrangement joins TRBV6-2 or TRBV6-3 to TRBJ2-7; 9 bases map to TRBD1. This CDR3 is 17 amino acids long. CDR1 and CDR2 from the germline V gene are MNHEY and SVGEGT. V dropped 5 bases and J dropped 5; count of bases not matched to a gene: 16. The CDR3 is CASSHTSPTGTGNEQYF. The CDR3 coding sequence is TGTGCCAGCAGTCATACCTCACCCACCGGGACAGGGAACGAGCAGTACTTC.

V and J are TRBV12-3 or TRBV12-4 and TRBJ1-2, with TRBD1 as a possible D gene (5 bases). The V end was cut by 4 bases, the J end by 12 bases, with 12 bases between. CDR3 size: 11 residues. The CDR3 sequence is CASSWGLYHTF. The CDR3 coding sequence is TGTGCCAGCAGTTGGGGACTTTACCACACCTTC.

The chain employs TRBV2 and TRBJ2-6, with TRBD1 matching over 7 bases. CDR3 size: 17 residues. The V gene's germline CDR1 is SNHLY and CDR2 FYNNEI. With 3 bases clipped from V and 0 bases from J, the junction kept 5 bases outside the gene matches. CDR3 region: CASSDGTEFSGANVLTF. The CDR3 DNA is TGTGCCAGCAGTGATGGGACAGAATTCTCTGGGGCCAACGTCCTGACTTTC.